These 2 T cell receptor beta chains originate from one sample sequenced in a study of T cell repertoires and HLA-DP antigens. These receptors are not linked to any known antigen. Clones were read by immunoSEQ multiplex PCR, and TCRdb kept only the in-frame ones, dropping some. The sample holds around 100,000 clones, about 92% seen once. Sequencing was done on a sample of CD4+ T cells from PBMCs. The receptors were sampled from a woman aged 18 to 35 in good health and CMV-seronegative.

V and J are TRBV5-4 and TRBJ2-7; D may correspond to TRBD1 or TRBD2 (5 bases each). The CDR3 is 15 amino acids. The germline V gene encodes CDR1 SGHNT and CDR2 YYREEE (reference sequence). Trimming took 4 bases from V and 1 from J, leaving 15 bases between them. DNA for the CDR3: TGTGCCAGCAGCCTCCCGGGGCAGAAATCCTACGAGCAGTACTTC. It yields the protein CASSLPGQKSYEQYF.

The chain couples TRBV11-2 to TRBJ2-5; D is possibly TRBD1 (6 bases). The V gene lost 1 base and the J gene lost 4 bases, with 7 bases spanning the gap. Germline loops: CDR1 SGHAT, CDR2 FQNNGV. CDR3 size: 13 residues. CDR3 coding DNA: TGTGCCAGCAGCTTAGTCAGGGGAGAGACCCAGTACTTC. Translated, it gives CASSLVRGETQYF.